These 8 T cell receptor beta chains were sequenced from one sample in a study of T cells after yellow fever vaccination. MiXCR, run by TCRdb on the 5' RACE reads, gives a single entry per CDR3 protein. In the table there are about 68,000 distinct CDR3 sequences, 5% to 8% of which are singletons. Sample: CD8+ T cells sorted from PBMCs, taken around 45 days after the first yellow fever vaccination. The receptors were gathered from a man between 18 and 29 years old who received the YFV17D yellow fever vaccine.

This clonotype was observed at least ten times. The chain carries TRBV11-2 and TRBJ2-5, with TRBD2 matching over 13 bases. CDR3 length equals 16 residues. The germline gives CDR1 SGHAT, CDR2 FQNNGV. Unmatched junction bases numbered 9, after V lost 6 bases and J lost 5 bases. The CDR3 DNA sequence: TGTGCCAGCAGGGAGACTAGCGGGGGGTATAGGGAGACCCAGTACTTC. Translation: CASRETSGGYRETQYF.

Turning to this clonotype: A much larger clone sits a single nucleotide away, making a read error possible. CDR3: CASSLRRTGAGELFF. The CDR3 DNA is TGTGCCAGCAGTTTGCGGCGGACGGGGGCCGGGGAGCTGTTTTTT. This rearrangement joins TRBV27 to TRBJ2-2; possible D gene TRBD2, 6 bases. V lost 3 bases and J 6 bases, leaving 14 bases between the germline ends. Germline V CDR1 and CDR2: MNHEY, SMNVEV (reference sequence). The CDR3 length is 15 residues.

In this sample, this clonotype turned up many times. V usage is TRBV20-1 and J usage is TRBJ2-5; 9 nucleotides agree with TRBD2. CDR3 size: 15 residues. Germline V gives CDR1 DFQATT, CDR2 SNEGSKA (reference sequence). Trimming at V came to 6 bases and at J to 3 bases, leaving 11 bases not matched to a gene. The CDR3 loop reads CSALSVLAGEETQYF. The DNA of the CDR3 is TGCAGTGCCCTGTCGGTACTAGCGGGCGAAGAGACCCAGTACTTC.

This clonotype came up many times. This rearrangement joins TRBV5-1 to TRBJ2-5, with 8 nucleotides matching TRBD1. The J segment lost 4 bases and the V segment lost 4 bases, leaving 9 bases of the junction unmatched. Looked up from germline, CDR1 is SGHRS and CDR2 is YFSETQ. The CDR3 is made up of 15 amino acids. CDR3 bases: TGCGCCAGCAGCCTGGGACAGGTTGACCGAGAGACCCAGTACTTC. Translating it yields CASSLGQVDRETQYF.

Many counts were recorded for this clonotype. The rearrangement uses TRBV6-1 and TRBJ2-7; D may be TRBD1 (6 bases). V was shortened by 2 bases and J by 1 base, with 18 bases between the two germline ends. The germline gives CDR1 MNHNS, CDR2 SASEGT. There are 17 residues in the CDR3. The CDR3 DNA follows: TGTGCCAGCAGTGAACCGGGACAAGGTTTTGCTTCCTACGAGCAGTACGTC. Protein: CASSEPGQGFASYEQYV.

The genes are TRBV11-2 and TRBJ2-5; D call uncertain. CDR3 size: 17 residues. The V and J ends lost 0 bases and 1 base respectively, with 15 bases between them. Per germline, CDR1 SGHAT and CDR2 FQNNGV. CDR3 bases: TGTGCCAGCAGCTTAGATCGGGCCACTGCCTCCCAAGAGACCCAGTACTTC. Amino acid sequence: CASSLDRATASQETQYF.

This clonotype was detected ten times or more. The CDR3 nucleotides read TGTGCCAGCAGCTTGGGGGCTGGGAGACCCAAAAACATTCAGTACTTC. It yields the protein CASSLGAGRPKNIQYF. The chain combines TRBV7-8 with TRBJ2-4; D might be TRBD1 (6 bases). CDR1 is SGHVS and CDR2 is FQNEAQ in the germline V gene. Trimming took 3 bases from V and 2 from J, leaving 14 bases between them. The CDR3 contains 16 residues.

In this sample, this clonotype turned up many times. The chain is built from TRBV15 and TRBJ2-1; 10 nucleotides agree with TRBD2. Germline CDR1 is LNHNV and CDR2 is YYDKDF (reference sequence). CDR3 length: 16 residues. V gave up 6 bases and J gave up 8 bases; unmatched junction bases: 13. CDR3 sequence reads: CATRRRAGLALDEQFF. Here the CDR3 DNA reads TGTGCCACCAGACGTCGAGCGGGACTAGCGCTCGATGAGCAGTTCTTC.